These T cell receptor beta chains were read from a single sample in a study of vaccination and CD4 T cells after COVID-19. These receptors' targets are unknown. TCRdb passed the PCR reads through MiXCR, listing each CDR3 protein once. Here the sample spans about 17,000 distinct CDR3 sequences, around 47% being singletons. Source: CD4+ T cells from blood, cultured in vitro, taken about 7 months after SARS-CoV-2 vaccination. Every receptor here comes from a human donor who had recovered from COVID-19. Each CDR3 is given with its conserved first and last residue. The D gene is left open where the match is weak. The size entry is marked missing in some rows and otherwise reads once, few, many or a size class.

length: 12; size: few; V: TRBV20-1; J: TRBJ1-5; D: -; DNA: TGCAGTGCCCGAAACCATCCGGGGCCCCAGCATTTT; CDR3: CSARNHPGPQHF
length: 14; size: -; V: TRBV19; J: TRBJ2-7; D: TRBD2; DNA: TGTGCCAGTAGTATCTTAGCGGGGGACTACGAGCAGTACTTC; CDR3: CASSILAGDYEQYF
length: 15; size: few; V: TRBV20-1; J: TRBJ1-5; D: -; DNA: TGCAGTGCTAGGGACCCCAGCTTTAGCAATCAGCCCCAGCATTTT; CDR3: CSARDPSFSNQPQHF
length: 13; size: -; V: TRBV2; J: TRBJ2-5; D: -; DNA: TGTGCCAGCAGTGCCCGTGAAGAAGAGACCCAGTACTTC; CDR3: CASSAREEETQYF
length: 14; size: -; V: TRBV5-4; J: TRBJ2-5; D: -; DNA: TGTGCCAGCAGCTTGCGAGGGGGGCGAGAGACCCAGTACTTC; CDR3: CASSLRGGRETQYF
length: 11; size: medium-sized; V: TRBV20-1; J: TRBJ1-1; D: -; DNA: TGCAGTGTACGCTCACGAGGTGAAGCTTTCTTT; CDR3: CSVRSRGEAFF
length: 13; size: -; V: TRBV12-3/TRBV12-4; J: TRBJ1-6; D: -; DNA: TGTGCCAGCACCTCTTTGTGGCTTTCACCCCTCCACTTT; CDR3: CASTSLWLSPLHF
length: 12; size: -; V: TRBV5-3; J: TRBJ2-7; D: -; DNA: TGTGCCATCACTAGTAGTATGCACGAGCAGTACTTC; CDR3: CAITSSMHEQYF
length: 14; size: few; V: TRBV20-1; J: TRBJ2-1; D: TRBD2; DNA: TGCAGTGCTTCTACTAGCGGGGGGAGCAGTGAGCAGTTCTTC; CDR3: CSASTSGGSSEQFF
length: 14; size: few; V: TRBV6-1; J: TRBJ1-1; D: -; DNA: TGTGCCAGCAGCCGTACCTCGGTGAACACTGAAGCTTTCTTT; CDR3: CASSRTSVNTEAFF
length: 15; size: -; V: TRBV20-1; J: TRBJ2-5; D: TRBD2; DNA: TGCAGTGCTAGAGATCGGGGTAGCGGGAGAGAGACCCAGTACTTC; CDR3: CSARDRGSGRETQYF
length: 13; size: -; V: TRBV7-2; J: TRBJ2-7; D: -; DNA: TGTGCCAGCAGCTTTACGGGTGCCTACGAGCAGTACTTC; CDR3: CASSFTGAYEQYF
length: 13; size: medium-sized; V: TRBV7-7; J: TRBJ2-5; D: -; DNA: TGTGCTAGCAGCTTAGGTTGGCAAGAGACCCAGTACTTC; CDR3: CASSLGWQETQYF
length: 13; size: few; V: TRBV27; J: TRBJ2-1; D: -; DNA: TGTGCCAGCAGTATCCGGGGCTACAATGAGCAGTTCTTC; CDR3: CASSIRGYNEQFF
length: 15; size: -; V: TRBV7-2; J: TRBJ2-7; D: TRBD2; DNA: TGTGCCAGCAGCTGGTTAGCGGGGGGTGGTGGTGAGCAGTACTTC; CDR3: CASSWLAGGGGEQYF
length: 14; size: -; V: TRBV28; J: TRBJ1-2; D: TRBD1; DNA: TGTGCCAGCAGGGGACAGATGCCTAACTATGGCTACACCTTC; CDR3: CASRGQMPNYGYTF
length: 16; size: few; V: TRBV4-1; J: TRBJ1-6; D: -; DNA: TGCGCCAGCAGCCAAGTTTTGGACGTTGATAATTCACCCCTCCACTTT; CDR3: CASSQVLDVDNSPLHF
length: 16; size: -; V: TRBV28; J: TRBJ2-2; D: TRBD2; DNA: TGTGCCAGCACCCCTTGGCTAGCGGGGGCCGGGGGGGAGCTGTTTTTT; CDR3: CASTPWLAGAGGELFF
length: 13; size: -; V: TRBV20-1; J: TRBJ2-5; D: -; DNA: TGCAGTGCTAGAGAGACGGTAGGGCAGACCCAGTACTTC; CDR3: CSARETVGQTQYF
length: 14; size: -; V: TRBV20-1; J: TRBJ2-7; D: TRBD1; DNA: TGCAGTGCTAGAGTCGCCAGGGGGCTCGACGAGCAGTACTTC; CDR3: CSARVARGLDEQYF
length: 15; size: -; V: TRBV21-1; J: TRBJ2-5; D: -; DNA: TGTGCCAGCAGCAAGTTAGCGGGGTGCCAAGAGACCCAGTACTTC; CDR3: CASSKLAGCQETQYF
length: 20; size: -; V: TRBV7-6; J: TRBJ2-6; D: TRBD2; DNA: TGTGCCAGCAGCTCCCCCGGGACTAGCGGGAGGGCCGACGGGGCCAACGTCCTGACTTTC; CDR3: CASSSPGTSGRADGANVLTF
length: 16; size: once; V: TRBV4-2; J: TRBJ2-7; D: -; DNA: TGTGCCAGCAGCCAAGATGGAAATTCAGGGTCCTACGAGCAGTACTTC; CDR3: CASSQDGNSGSYEQYF
length: 14; size: -; V: TRBV20-1; J: TRBJ1-6; D: -; DNA: TGCAGTGCCAGCCGGCACGGTCATAATTCACCCCTCCACTTT; CDR3: CSASRHGHNSPLHF
length: 15; size: -; V: TRBV7-2; J: TRBJ1-1; D: -; DNA: TGTGCCAGCAGCACAAGGACGGGGATCATGATTGAAGCTTTCTTT; CDR3: CASSTRTGIMIEAFF
length: 16; size: -; V: TRBV11-3; J: TRBJ2-5; D: TRBD1; DNA: TGTGCCAGCAGCTTAGGGGGGACAGGGGGGCAAGAGACCCAGTACTTC; CDR3: CASSLGGTGGQETQYF
length: 15; size: -; V: TRBV9; J: TRBJ2-3; D: -; DNA: TGTGCCAGCAGCGCCGCGACTGGGAGGCCAGATACGCAGTATTTT; CDR3: CASSAATGRPDTQYF
length: 13; size: few; V: TRBV2; J: TRBJ2-5; D: TRBD1; DNA: TGTGCCAGCGTTGGGGACAGGGGAGAGACCCAGTACTTC; CDR3: CASVGDRGETQYF
length: 12; size: -; V: TRBV20-1; J: TRBJ1-5; D: -; DNA: TGCAGTGCTAGAGATGGTGGTCAGCCCCAGCATTTT; CDR3: CSARDGGQPQHF
length: 15; size: -; V: TRBV27; J: TRBJ2-7; D: TRBD1; DNA: TGTGCCAGCAGCCTCTACAGGGGTTTGGGCTACGAGCAGTACTTC; CDR3: CASSLYRGLGYEQYF
length: 12; size: -; V: TRBV6-5; J: TRBJ1-6; D: -; DNA: TGTGCCAGCAGTTACCCCGATTCACCCCTCCACTTT; CDR3: CASSYPDSPLHF
length: 14; size: -; V: TRBV20-1; J: TRBJ2-5; D: -; DNA: TGCAGTGCTACAAAGGGGAACTTTCAAGAGACCCAGTACTTC; CDR3: CSATKGNFQETQYF
length: 15; size: few; V: TRBV20-1; J: TRBJ2-3; D: TRBD1; DNA: TGCAGTGCTAGGCGGACAGGGGGGAGGTGGGATACGCAGTATTTT; CDR3: CSARRTGGRWDTQYF
length: 16; size: -; V: TRBV12-3/TRBV12-4; J: TRBJ2-5; D: -; DNA: TGTGCCAGCAGTTTATTGGGGGGGGCTCTTGGCGAGACCCAGTACTTC; CDR3: CASSLLGGALGETQYF
length: 14; size: -; V: TRBV15; J: TRBJ2-1; D: -; DNA: TGTGCCACCAGCAGAGCCTCAGGGGATAATGAGCAGTTCTTC; CDR3: CATSRASGDNEQFF
length: 11; size: few; V: TRBV7-6; J: TRBJ1-6; D: -; DNA: TGTGCCAGCAGCTTCAGCTCACCCCTCCACTTT; CDR3: CASSFSSPLHF
length: 16; size: -; V: TRBV10-2; J: TRBJ2-5; D: -; DNA: TGCGCCAGCAGTGGCTCCGGAGGGGGGGCGATGGAGACCCAGTACTTC; CDR3: CASSGSGGGAMETQYF